These 23 T cell receptor beta chains were sequenced from one sample in a study of identical twins. Each CDR3 protein gets one entry after TCRdb re-called the 5' RACE reads with MiXCR. The profile shows about 730,000 distinct CDR3 sequences, 21% of them singletons. These data are also associated with another study on T cells expressing NK-cell markers.

The sample taken for sequencing was PBMCs. These receptors were obtained from a young woman in good health.

This chain joins TRBV20-1 and TRBJ2-7; unclear D gene. Trimming shortened V by 7 bases and J by 3 bases, and 13 bases separated the two germline ends. The CDR3 is 12 amino acids. Germline lookup yields CDR1 DFQATT and CDR2 SNEGSKA (reference sequence). Here the CDR3 DNA reads TGCAGTGGTAGCAGGAGCCTCTACGAGCAGTACTTC. This gives the protein CSGSRSLYEQYF.

The chain uses TRBV10-3 and TRBJ1-2; tentative D call: TRBD1 (6 bases). Trimming removed 2 bases at V and 3 bases at J, with 13 bases between. This CDR3 region has 15 residues. From germline, CDR1 is ENHRY and CDR2 SYGVKD. The CDR3 DNA reads as TGTGCCATCAGTGAGAACAGGGCGGTATACTATGGCTACACCTTC. Protein product: CAISENRAVYYGYTF.

This clonotype was recorded a few times. The V gene is TRBV30, the J gene TRBJ2-7, with D possibly TRBD2 on 6 matching bases. CDR1 is GTSNPN, CDR2 SVGIG, per germline (reference sequence). The CDR3 is 13 residues long. Trimming shortened V by 3 bases and J by 1 base, and 10 bases separated the two germline ends. CDR3 amino acids: CAWREGPSYEQYF. The DNA of the CDR3 is TGTGCCTGGAGGGAGGGACCATCCTACGAGCAGTACTTC.

This clonotype appeared a few times. The chain is built from TRBV5-1 and TRBJ2-2, with no clear D. The V gene lost 4 bases and the J gene lost 0 bases, with 7 bases spanning the gap. The CDR3 totals 14 residues. Germline CDR1 and CDR2: SGHRS and YFSETQ. CDR3 sequence: CASSRTTNTGELFF. The CDR3 DNA sequence: TGCGCCAGCAGCCGAACAACGAACACCGGGGAGCTGTTTTTT.

This clonotype was counted a few times. The rearrangement links TRBV12-3 or TRBV12-4 to TRBJ1-5, with a possible D match to TRBD1 (6 bases). This CDR3 spans 13 amino acids. V lost 8 bases, J lost 7 bases, and 15 bases lay in between. DNA of the CDR3: TGTGCCAGCCGTTACAGGGATAACCAGCCCCAGCATTTT. The encoded protein is CASRYRDNQPQHF.

There are many counts of this clonotype. This sequence joins TRBV12-3 or TRBV12-4 and TRBJ2-5, with TRBD1 identical over 9 bases. After removal of 6 bases from V and 5 bases from J, the junction contained 10 bases not matched to a gene. The CDR3 totals 15 residues. The CDR3 DNA is TGTGCCAGCAGCATAGGACAGGGGATGGGGGAGACCCAGTACTTC. Amino acids: CASSIGQGMGETQYF.

J is TRBJ2-3 and V is TRBV20-1; 8 nucleotides match TRBD2. J gave up 6 bases and V 1 base, and 3 bases lay outside the gene matches. This CDR3 is built from 13 residues. Germline CDR1 is DFQATT and CDR2 is SNEGSKA (reference sequence). The CDR3 DNA reads as TGCAGTGCTAGAGCCGGGAGGGTCGATACGCAGTATTTT. Its protein product is CSARAGRVDTQYF.

The CDR3 DNA is TGTGCCAGCAGCTTAACAGGGCAAACCGTGGAGACCCAGTACTTC. As protein: CASSLTGQTVETQYF. The chain employs TRBV7-3 and TRBJ2-5; D is uncertain. Germline CDR1 reads SGHTA; CDR2 reads FQGTGA. V was pared by 0 bases and J by 5 bases, with 13 bases between. This CDR3 has 15 residues. Combining the CDR3 with reference TRBV7-3 and TRBJ2-5 gives the whole variable domain GAGVSQTPSNKVTEKGKYVELRCDPISGHTALYWYRQSLGQGPEFLIYFQGTGAADDSGLPNDRFFAVRPEGSVSTLKIQRTERGDSAVYLCASSLTGQTVETQYFGPGTRLLVL.

This clonotype was seen more than once but under ten times. The rearrangement uses TRBV12-3 or TRBV12-4 and TRBJ2-1; 8 positions match TRBD2. The CDR3 contains 16 residues. V was pared by 6 bases and J by 2 bases, with 9 bases of the junction left unmatched. This CDR3 reads CASSPRRSGTYNEQFF. CDR3 coding DNA: TGTGCCAGCAGCCCCCGGCGTAGCGGGACCTACAATGAGCAGTTCTTC.

The chain links TRBV5-1 to TRBJ2-2; D gene unclear. Germline lookup yields CDR1 SGHRS and CDR2 YFSETQ. This CDR3 comprises 16 residues. V lost 0 bases and J lost 7, with 16 bases in between. Here the CDR3 DNA reads TGCGCCAGCAGCTTGGCCGGTGGGGTCGGCGGCGGGGAGCTGTTTTTT. Protein: CASSLAGGVGGGELFF.

The gene calls are TRBV29-1 and TRBJ2-7; D gene uncertain. CDR1 and CDR2 from the germline V gene are SQVTM and ANQGSEA. Trimming cost V 6 bases and J 6 bases, with 9 bases left between them. The length of the CDR3 is 10 residues. The CDR3 coding sequence is TGCAGCGTCCAATTGGGCGAGCAGTACTTC. This translates into CSVQLGEQYF.

This clonotype has only a few counts. The chain uses TRBV5-8 and TRBJ1-5, with TRBD1 matching 9 bases. The germline V gene has CDR1 SGHTS and CDR2 YDEGEE. The V and J ends lost 3 bases and 6 bases, in that order; junction bases with no gene match: 7. There are 15 residues in the CDR3. CDR3 protein: CASSWGDRVIQPQHF. The CDR3 nucleotides are TGTGCCAGCAGCTGGGGGGACAGGGTGATTCAGCCCCAGCATTTT.

The chain uses TRBV10-3 and TRBJ1-1; TRBD1 is a possible D gene (5 bases). The CDR3 consists of 15 residues. Trimming took 3 bases from V and 5 from J, leaving 16 bases between them. CDR1 and CDR2 from the germline V gene are ENHRY and SYGVKD. This CDR3 reads CAISDRVGGGTEAFF. The DNA for the CDR3 is TGTGCCATCAGTGATAGGGTTGGGGGAGGAACTGAAGCTTTCTTT.

This clonotype has ten or more counts. V usage is TRBV6-4 and J usage is TRBJ2-3; TRBD2 matches at 7 bases. Germline trimming cut 6 bases from V and 0 bases from J; bases unmatched to any gene: 6. This CDR3 region has 15 residues. Germline CDR1 is MRHNA and CDR2 is SNTAGT. The CDR3 sequence is CASRAGLGSTDTQYF. CDR3 in DNA: TGTGCCAGCAGAGCCGGACTAGGTAGCACAGATACGCAGTATTTT.

In this sample, this clonotype turned up many times. The CDR3 nucleotides read TGTGCCAGCAGTTTAAAGGCCCATGGGAATTCACCCCTCCACTTT. It specifies CASSLKAHGNSPLHF. The chain carries TRBV12-3 or TRBV12-4 and TRBJ1-6; D not certain. The CDR3 is 15 amino acids. V was pared by 2 bases and J by 7 bases, with 12 bases between.

The chain has TRBV2 and TRBJ2-7; 9 nucleotides line up with TRBD2. The CDR3 loop spans 13 amino acids. Germline trimming cut 8 bases from V and 5 bases from J; bases unmatched to any gene: 7. Germline-derived CDR1 and CDR2 are SNHLY and FYNNEI. CDR3 DNA: TGTGCCAGCTCCAGCGGGAGGAATAACGAGCAGTACTTC. It yields the protein CASSSGRNNEQYF.

The chain couples TRBV29-1 to TRBJ2-4, with D possibly being TRBD1 or TRBD2 (5 bases each). CDR1 and CDR2 (germline): SQVTM, ANQGSEA. V lost 6 bases, J lost 6 bases, and 15 bases lay in between. The CDR3 extends over 13 amino acids. The CDR3 DNA sequence: TGCAGCGTGGCGACGGGGCGCGGAAACATTCAGTACTTC. Translation gives CSVATGRGNIQYF.

The chain links TRBV7-2 to TRBJ2-5, with 7 bases matching TRBD2. Germline V lookup: CDR1 SGHTA, CDR2 FQGNSA. The CDR3 extends over 15 amino acids. J gave up 4 bases and V 4 bases, and 9 bases lay outside the gene matches. CDR3 coding DNA: TGTGCCAGCAGCTACCAGCAAGGGAGGGGAGAGACCCAGTACTTC. Translating gives CASSYQQGRGETQYF. Looking up the rest from reference TRBV7-2 and TRBJ2-5 gives the full variable domain: GAGVSQSPSNKVTEKGKDVELRCDPISGHTALYWYRQSLGQGLEFLIYFQGNSAPDKSGLPSDRFSAERTGGSVSTLTIQRTQQEDSAVYLCASSYQQGRGETQYFGPGTRLLVL.

V and J are TRBV12-3 or TRBV12-4 and TRBJ2-7, with D perhaps matching TRBD2 (5 bases). Trimming removed 3 bases from V and 5 bases from J, with 17 bases in between. The CDR3 has 15 amino acids. The CDR3 DNA is TGTGCCAGCAGTTTTCTCTCAGCGAGGGCGGACGAGCAGTACTTC. It is translated as CASSFLSARADEQYF.

This clonotype was seen more than once but under ten times. V usage is TRBV12-3 or TRBV12-4 and J usage is TRBJ2-1; 9 bases agree with TRBD2. This CDR3 contains 14 residues. Trimming took 3 bases from V and 6 from J; bases not matched to a gene: 3. The CDR3 sequence is CASSFGTSSNEQFF. The CDR3 region has the DNA TGTGCCAGCAGTTTTGGGACTAGCTCCAATGAGCAGTTCTTC.

This clonotype was recorded a few times. The V gene is TRBV12-3 or TRBV12-4, the J gene TRBJ1-2; D is unresolved. This CDR3 has 11 residues. V lost 3 bases, J lost 8 bases, and 7 bases lay in between. CDR3 sequence (DNA): TGTGCCAGCAGTTTTACAACGGGCTACACCTTC. Amino acid sequence: CASSFTTGYTF.

V is TRBV12-3 or TRBV12-4 and J is TRBJ2-2, with 10 bases matching TRBD1. J was trimmed by 4 bases and V by 6 bases; bases with no gene match: 5. This CDR3 region has 15 residues. CDR3 sequence reads: CASRGDRGATGELFF. CDR3 in DNA: TGTGCCAGCAGGGGGGACAGGGGAGCCACCGGGGAGCTGTTTTTT.

The gene calls are TRBV15 and TRBJ1-5; TRBD1 matches 8 bases. V was clipped by 1 base and J by 5 bases; unmatched bases: 4. The CDR3 totals 15 residues. Germline values: CDR1 LNHNV, CDR2 YYDKDF (reference sequence). Written as DNA, the CDR3 is TGTGCCACCAGCAGAGTGCAGGGGGCGGATCAGCCCCAGCATTTT. It translates to CATSRVQGADQPQHF.